Detailed here is one T cell receptor (beta chain). The healthy adult donors were HIV-negative and reported no recent acute infections or vaccinations. Donors, without exception, were Caucasian adults residing in Nashville, Tennessee. The sample originates from a study of shared clonotypes between healthy human individuals. At the deep level, the assay was run. Generated by immunoSEQ multiplex PCR, the TCRdb table keeps only in-frame clones and is missing some. The sample lists 150,000 to 200,000 clones; roughly 93% were seen once. V shed 6 bases and J shed 6 bases, with 9 bases lying between them. This CDR3 contains 12 residues. Germline assignment: CDR1 MDHEN and CDR2 SYDVKM.

The source of this sequence is a woman under 40 in good health. V and J are TRBV28 and TRBJ1-5; the D is unclear. Specimen: naive CD4+ T cells sorted from blood. Subset noted: CD45RA+ positively selected. The CDR3 sequence is CASRLVGQPQHF. The DNA of the CDR3 is TGTGCCAGCAGACTTGTAGGTCAGCCCCAGCATTTT.